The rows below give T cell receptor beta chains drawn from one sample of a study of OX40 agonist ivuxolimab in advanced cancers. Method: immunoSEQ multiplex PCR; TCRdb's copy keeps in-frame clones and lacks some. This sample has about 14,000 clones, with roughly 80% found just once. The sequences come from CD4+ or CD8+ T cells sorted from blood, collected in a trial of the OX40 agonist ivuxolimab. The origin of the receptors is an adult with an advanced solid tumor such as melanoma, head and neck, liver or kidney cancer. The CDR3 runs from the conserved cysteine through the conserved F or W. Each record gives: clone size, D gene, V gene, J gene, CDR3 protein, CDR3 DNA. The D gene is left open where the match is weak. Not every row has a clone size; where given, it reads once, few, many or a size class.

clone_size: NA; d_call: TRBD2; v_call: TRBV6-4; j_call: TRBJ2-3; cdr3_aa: CASSDSRGATDTQYF; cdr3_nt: TGTGCCAGCAGTGACTCGCGGGGGGCCACAGATACGCAGTATTTT
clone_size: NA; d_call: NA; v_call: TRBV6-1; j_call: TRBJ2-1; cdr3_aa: CASSRTAYNEQFF; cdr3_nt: TGTGCCAGCAGTAGGACTGCTTACAATGAGCAGTTCTTC
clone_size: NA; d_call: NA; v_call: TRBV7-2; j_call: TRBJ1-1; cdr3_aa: CASKGATEAFF; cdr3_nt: TGTGCCAGCAAAGGTGCCACTGAAGCTTTCTTT
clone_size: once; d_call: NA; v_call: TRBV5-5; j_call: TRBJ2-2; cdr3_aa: CASSLRAAGELFF; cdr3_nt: TGTGCCAGCAGCTTGCGAGCAGCCGGGGAGCTGTTTTTT
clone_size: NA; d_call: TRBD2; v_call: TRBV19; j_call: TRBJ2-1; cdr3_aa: CASRSGRTYNEQFF; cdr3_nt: TGTGCCAGTAGGAGCGGGAGGACTTACAATGAGCAGTTCTTC
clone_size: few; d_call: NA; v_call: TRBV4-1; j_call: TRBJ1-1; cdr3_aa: CASSPSDTSNTEAFF; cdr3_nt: TGCGCCAGCAGCCCCTCGGACACCTCGAACACTGAAGCTTTCTTT
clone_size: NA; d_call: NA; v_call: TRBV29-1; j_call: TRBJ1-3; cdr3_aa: CSVAGFSGNTIYF; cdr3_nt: TGCAGCGTTGCGGGCTTCTCTGGAAACACCATATATTTT
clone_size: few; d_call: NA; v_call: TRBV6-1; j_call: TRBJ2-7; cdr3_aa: CASSGRPLDEQYF; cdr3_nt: TGTGCCAGTTCTGGTCGTCCCCTAGACGAGCAGTACTTC
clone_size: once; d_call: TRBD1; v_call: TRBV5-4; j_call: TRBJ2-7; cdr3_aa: CASSFEGTVSYEQYF; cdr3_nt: TGTGCCAGCAGCTTCGAGGGGACAGTAAGCTACGAGCAGTACTTC
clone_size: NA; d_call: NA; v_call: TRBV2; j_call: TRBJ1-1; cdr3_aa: CASFSGGATEAFF; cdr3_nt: TGTGCCAGCTTCTCGGGCGGAGCCACTGAAGCTTTCTTT
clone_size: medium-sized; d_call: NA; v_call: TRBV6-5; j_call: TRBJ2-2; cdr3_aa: CASSSEDGELFF; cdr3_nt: TGTGCCAGCAGTTCGGAGGACGGGGAGCTGTTTTTT
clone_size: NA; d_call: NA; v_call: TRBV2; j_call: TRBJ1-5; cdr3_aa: CASSPGGNQPQHF; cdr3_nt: TGTGCCAGCTCCCCGGGTGGCAATCAGCCCCAGCATTTT
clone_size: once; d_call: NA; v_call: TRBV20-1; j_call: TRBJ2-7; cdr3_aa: CSAREGYEQYF; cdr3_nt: TGCAGTGCTAGAGAGGGCTACGAGCAGTACTTC
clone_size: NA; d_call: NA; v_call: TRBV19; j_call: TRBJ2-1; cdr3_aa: CASSIGSEQFF; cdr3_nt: TGTGCCAGTAGTATTGGCAGTGAGCAGTTCTTC
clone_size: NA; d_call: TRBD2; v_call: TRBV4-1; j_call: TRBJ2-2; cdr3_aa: CASSQELLAGGPSGELFF; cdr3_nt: TGCGCCAGCAGCCAAGAACTACTAGCGGGGGGGCCCAGCGGGGAGCTGTTTTTT
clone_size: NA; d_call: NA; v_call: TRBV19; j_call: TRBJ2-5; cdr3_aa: CASSMALQETQYF; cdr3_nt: TGTGCCAGTAGTATGGCACTCCAAGAGACCCAGTACTTC
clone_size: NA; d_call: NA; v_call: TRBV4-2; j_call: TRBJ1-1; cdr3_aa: CASSQGSWTEAFF; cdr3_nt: TGTGCCAGCAGCCAAGGGAGTTGGACTGAAGCTTTCTTT
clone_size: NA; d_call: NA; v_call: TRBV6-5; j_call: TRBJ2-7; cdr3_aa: CASSYRYPSSYEQYF; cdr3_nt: TGTGCCAGCAGTTACAGGTACCCGAGCTCCTACGAGCAGTACTTC
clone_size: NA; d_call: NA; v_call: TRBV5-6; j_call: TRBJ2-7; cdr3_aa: CASSLVFGGQYF; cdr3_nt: TGTGCCAGCAGCTTGGTATTCGGGGGGCAGTACTTC
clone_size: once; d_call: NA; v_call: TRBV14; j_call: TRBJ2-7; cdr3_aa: CASSHFDKKTYEQYF; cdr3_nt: TGTGCCAGCAGCCACTTCGACAAAAAAACCTACGAGCAGTACTTC
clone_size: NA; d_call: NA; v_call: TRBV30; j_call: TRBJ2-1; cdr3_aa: CAWSSSTGNEQFF; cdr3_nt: TGTGCCTGGAGTTCAAGTACCGGCAATGAGCAGTTCTTC
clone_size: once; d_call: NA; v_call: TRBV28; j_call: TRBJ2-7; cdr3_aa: CASSLPRERHNYEQYF; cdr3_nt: TGTGCCAGCAGTCTACCCCGGGAAAGGCATAACTACGAGCAGTACTTC
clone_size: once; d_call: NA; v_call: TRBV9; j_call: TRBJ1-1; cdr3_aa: CASSPGPAVAFF; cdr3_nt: TGTGCCAGCAGCCCGGGCCCCGCAGTCGCTTTCTTT
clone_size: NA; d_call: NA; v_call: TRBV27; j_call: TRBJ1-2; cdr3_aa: CASSLGGGSGYTF; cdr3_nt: TGTGCCAGCAGTTTGGGAGGGGGTTCTGGCTACACCTTC
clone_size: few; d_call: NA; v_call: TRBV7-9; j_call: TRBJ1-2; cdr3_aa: CASSSDGYGYTF; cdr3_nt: TGTGCCAGCAGCTCGGACGGCTATGGCTACACCTTC
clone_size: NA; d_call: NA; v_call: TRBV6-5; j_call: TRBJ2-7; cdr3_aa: CASSNLDEQYF; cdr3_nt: TGTGCCAGCAGTAACCTGGACGAGCAGTACTTC
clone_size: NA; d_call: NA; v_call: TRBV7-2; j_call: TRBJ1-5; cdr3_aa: CASSLGPITKVSNQPQHF; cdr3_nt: TGTGCCAGCAGCTTAGGGCCGATTACAAAGGTTAGCAATCAGCCCCAGCATTTT
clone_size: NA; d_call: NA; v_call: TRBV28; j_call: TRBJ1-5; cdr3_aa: CASSLQRTLHQPQHF; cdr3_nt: TGTGCCAGCAGTTTACAGAGGACGTTGCATCAGCCCCAGCATTTT
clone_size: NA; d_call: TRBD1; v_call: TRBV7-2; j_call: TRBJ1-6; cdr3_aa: CASSLTTGEQSPLHF; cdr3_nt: TGTGCCAGCAGCTTAACAACAGGGGAGCAATCACCCCTCCACTTT
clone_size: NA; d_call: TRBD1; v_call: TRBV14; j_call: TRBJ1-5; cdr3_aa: CASTMRDRGCNQPQHF; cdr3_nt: TGTGCCAGCACCATGCGGGACAGGGGATGCAATCAGCCCCAGCATTTT
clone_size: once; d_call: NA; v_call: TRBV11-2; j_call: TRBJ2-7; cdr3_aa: CASSSDITEYEQYF; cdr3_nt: TGTGCCAGCAGCTCTGACATCACAGAGTACGAGCAGTACTTC
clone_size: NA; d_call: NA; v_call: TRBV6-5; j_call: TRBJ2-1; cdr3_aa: CASSTDEPTRGWQFF; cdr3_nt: TGTGCCAGCAGTACGGACGAACCGACACGAGGATGGCAGTTCTTC
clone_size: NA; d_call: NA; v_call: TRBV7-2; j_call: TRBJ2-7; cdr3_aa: CASSLVLPDEQYF; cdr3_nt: TGTGCCAGCAGCTTAGTTCTCCCCGACGAGCAGTACTTC
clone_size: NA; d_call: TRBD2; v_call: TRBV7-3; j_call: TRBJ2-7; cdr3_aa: CASSSSGEVSSEQYF; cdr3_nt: TGTGCCAGCAGCAGTAGCGGGGAGGTCTCTTCCGAGCAGTACTTC